This T cell receptor beta chain came from a study of T-cell reconstitution after alpha-beta-depleted transplantation in children. Researchers prepared the TCRbeta library using unique molecular identifiers, the study reports. One entry per CDR3 protein, called by TCRdb with MiXCR from the PCR reads. The table records about 610,000 distinct CDR3 sequences, roughly 10% of them present only once. This clonotype was obtained from a human donor who donated a stem cell graft to a child with acute myeloid leukemia. The source material was PBMCs from the stem cell graft donor, sampled from the stem cell graft.

CDR3 protein: CASSPSRQEVQETQYF. CDR3 DNA: TGTGCCAGCAGTCCTAGTAGACAGGAGGTCCAAGAGACCCAGTACTTC. The V and J genes are TRBV7-2 and TRBJ2-5; maybe TRBD1 (6 bases). The V gene lost 6 bases and the J gene lost 1 base, with 18 bases spanning the gap. The CDR3 is 16 amino acids. CDR1 and CDR2 from the germline V gene are SGHTA and FQGNSA.